A single sample gave rise to the 15 T cell receptor beta chains below, sequenced in a study of control samples from healthy donors and cancer patients. Measured with immunoSEQ multiplex PCR; TCRdb has only the in-frame clones, and not every one. The sample shows fewer than 150,000 clones, roughly 90% of them seen only once. The sample was blood. These receptors were taken from a man younger than 30 in good health.

The chain couples TRBV18 to TRBJ2-6, with 9 positions matching TRBD1. The germline CDR1 and CDR2 sequences are KGHSH and LQKENI. The V segment lost 1 base and the J segment 0 bases; nucleotides outside the gene matches: 7. The CDR3 has 19 amino acids. The CDR3 reads CASSPLSGQGLSGANVLTF. Here the CDR3 DNA reads TGTGCCAGCTCACCACTTTCGGGACAGGGACTCTCTGGGGCCAACGTCCTGACTTTC.

V and J are TRBV27 and TRBJ1-1; TRBD1 is a possible D gene (6 bases). V was trimmed by 0 bases and J by 4 bases, leaving 12 bases between them. The length of the CDR3 is 15 residues. CDR1 is MNHEY, CDR2 SMNVEV, per germline (reference sequence). The CDR3 here is CASSLSGGLGTEAFF. Written as DNA, the CDR3 is TGTGCCAGCAGTTTATCAGGGGGATTAGGCACTGAAGCTTTCTTT.

V usage is TRBV18 and J usage is TRBJ1-1; D unclear. Deletions cut 3 bases from V and 3 bases from J, with 8 bases between. This CDR3 has 13 amino acids. In germline, CDR1 is KGHSH, CDR2 LQKENI. CDR3 amino acids: CASSPRVDTEAFF. The CDR3 DNA follows: TGTGCCAGCTCACCTCGGGTGGACACTGAAGCTTTCTTT. Using reference TRBV18 and TRBJ1-1 for the parts outside the CDR3, the full variable domain is NAGVMQNPRHLVRRRGQEARLRCSPMKGHSHVYWYRQLPEEGLKFMVYLQKENIIDESGMPKERFSAEFPKEGPSILRIQQVVRGDSAAYFCASSPRVDTEAFFGQGTRLTVV.

This chain joins TRBV12-3 or TRBV12-4 and TRBJ1-5, with D perhaps matching TRBD1 (6 bases). Trimming stripped 5 bases from V and 3 bases from J, with 8 bases between. The CDR3 consists of 13 residues. The CDR3 nucleotides read TGTGCCAGCAGTGGACAGAACAATCAGCCCCAGCATTTT. Its protein product is CASSGQNNQPQHF.

The chain recombines TRBV4-3 with TRBJ2-1; D might be TRBD2 (6 bases). V gave up 0 bases and J gave up 2 bases, with 14 bases separating them. Per germline, CDR1 LGHNA and CDR2 YSLEER. The CDR3 loop spans 17 amino acids. The CDR3 here is CASSQDRERAAYNEQFF. Written as DNA, the CDR3 is TGCGCCAGCAGCCAAGATCGGGAGAGAGCAGCCTACAATGAGCAGTTCTTC.

This rearrangement joins TRBV27 to TRBJ1-3, with 10 bases lining up with TRBD1. Germline V gene lookup returns CDR1 MNHEY and CDR2 SMNVEV (reference sequence). CDR3 length equals 17 residues. V lost 6 bases to trimming and J lost 0 bases; unmatched junction nucleotides: 8. Here the CDR3 DNA reads TGTGCCAGCAGCCTTGGACAGGGGGGTCTCTCTGGAAACACCATATATTTT. This sequence encodes CASSLGQGGLSGNTIYF.

V usage is TRBV28 and J usage is TRBJ2-7, with 9 bases lining up with TRBD1. The germline V gene encodes CDR1 MDHEN and CDR2 SYDVKM. The CDR3 sequence is 14 residues long. V shed 6 bases and J 1 base; nucleotides not matched to a gene: 4. The CDR3, as DNA: TGTGCCAGCAGGGACGGGACAGGGTCCTACGAGCAGTACTTC. The encoded protein is CASRDGTGSYEQYF.

This sequence joins TRBV7-9 and TRBJ2-7, with TRBD1 as a possible D gene (5 bases). The V gene's germline CDR1 is SEHNR and CDR2 FQNEAQ (reference sequence). The V end was cut by 3 bases, the J end by 6 bases, with 9 bases between. The CDR3 is 12 amino acids. For the CDR3, the DNA is TGTGCCAGCAGCTTTCAGGGATCCGAGCAGTACGTC. Translated, it gives CASSFQGSEQYV.

The chain carries TRBV29-1 and TRBJ1-2; D perhaps matches TRBD1 (6 bases). The germline V gene encodes CDR1 SQVTM and CDR2 ANQGSEA. There are 13 residues in the CDR3. Deletions cut 6 bases from V and 0 bases from J, with 11 bases between. The CDR3 DNA sequence: TGCAGCGTCGGACAGAGTACTAACTATGGCTACACCTTC. Its protein is CSVGQSTNYGYTF.

The genes are TRBV20-1 and TRBJ1-1; tentative D call: TRBD1 (5 bases). This CDR3 region has 15 residues. Germline assignment: CDR1 DFQATT and CDR2 SNEGSKA (reference sequence). V dropped 3 bases and J dropped 0 bases, with 14 bases sitting between them. CDR3 DNA: TGCAGTGCTAGTCCTACCCAGGGCTTGAACACTGAAGCTTTCTTT. This codes for CSASPTQGLNTEAFF.

This clone was seen only once. This chain joins TRBV28 and TRBJ2-5; 11 bases are shared with TRBD2. V was pared by 4 bases and J by 2 bases, with 12 bases of the junction left unmatched. This CDR3 comprises 18 residues. The germline V gene encodes CDR1 MDHEN and CDR2 SYDVKM. CDR3 protein: CASSSKPNLAGGQETQYF. Here the CDR3 DNA reads TGTGCCAGCAGTTCAAAGCCGAACCTAGCGGGGGGACAAGAGACCCAGTACTTC.

The rearrangement uses TRBV4-3 and TRBJ2-5, with 10 bases aligning to TRBD2. The junction had 12 bases not matched to a gene; V was cut back by 1 base and J by 4 bases. This CDR3 region has 18 residues. Germline V CDR1 and CDR2: LGHNA, YSLEER. The CDR3 sequence is CASSQGGRLAGVAETQYF. In nucleotides, the CDR3 is TGCGCCAGCAGCCAAGGGGGACGCCTAGCGGGAGTAGCAGAGACCCAGTACTTC.

The chain recombines TRBV5-6 with TRBJ1-2, with TRBD1 as a possible D gene (5 bases). Germline values: CDR1 SGHDT, CDR2 YYEEEE. The CDR3 covers 16 residues. The germline V and J ends were trimmed by 3 bases and 4 bases, with 19 bases remaining between them. CDR3 DNA: TGTGCCAGCAGCTCATCGGGCGCTAGGGACTCCTATGGCTACACCTTC. This sequence encodes CASSSSGARDSYGYTF.

The J gene is TRBJ1-2, the V gene TRBV12-3 or TRBV12-4; no clear D gene. The CDR3 runs 13 residues. The V gene lost 3 bases and the J gene lost 3 bases, with 8 bases spanning the gap. The CDR3 bases are TGTGCCAGCAGTTTTCTCCAGGACTATGGCTACACCTTC. Translation: CASSFLQDYGYTF.

The chain uses TRBV11-2 and TRBJ2-7; tentative D call: TRBD1 (6 bases). V was pared by 4 bases and J by 5 bases, with 18 bases between. CDR3 size: 15 residues. Germline V gene sequence: CDR1 SGHAT, CDR2 FQNNGV. CDR3 sequence (DNA): TGTGCCAGCAGCTCCCCGCCAGGGGTGATGCACGAGCAGTACGTC. This translates into CASSSPPGVMHEQYV.